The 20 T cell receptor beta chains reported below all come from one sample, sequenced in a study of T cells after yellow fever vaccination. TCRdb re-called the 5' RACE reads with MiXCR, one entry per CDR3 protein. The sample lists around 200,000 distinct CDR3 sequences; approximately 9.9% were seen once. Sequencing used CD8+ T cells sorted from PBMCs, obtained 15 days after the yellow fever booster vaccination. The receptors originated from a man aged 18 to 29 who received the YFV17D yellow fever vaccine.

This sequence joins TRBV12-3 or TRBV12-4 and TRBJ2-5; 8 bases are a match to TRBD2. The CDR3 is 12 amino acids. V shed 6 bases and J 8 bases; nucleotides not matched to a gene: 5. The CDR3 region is CASSGGEGTQYF. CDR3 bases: TGTGCCAGCAGCGGGGGGGAGGGTACCCAGTACTTC.

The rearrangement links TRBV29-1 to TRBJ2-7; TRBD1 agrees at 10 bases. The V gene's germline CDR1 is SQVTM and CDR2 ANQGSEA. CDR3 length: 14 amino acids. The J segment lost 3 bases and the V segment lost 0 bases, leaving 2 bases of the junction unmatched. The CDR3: CSVEEDRGRYEQYF. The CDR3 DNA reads TGCAGCGTTGAAGAAGACAGGGGGCGCTACGAGCAGTACTTC.

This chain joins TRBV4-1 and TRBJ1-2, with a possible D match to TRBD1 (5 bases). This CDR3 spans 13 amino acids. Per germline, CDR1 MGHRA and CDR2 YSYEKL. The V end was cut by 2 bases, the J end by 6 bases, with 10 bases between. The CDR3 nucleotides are TGCGCCAGCAGCCAACGGGGGAGGGATGGCTACACCTTC. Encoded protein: CASSQRGRDGYTF.

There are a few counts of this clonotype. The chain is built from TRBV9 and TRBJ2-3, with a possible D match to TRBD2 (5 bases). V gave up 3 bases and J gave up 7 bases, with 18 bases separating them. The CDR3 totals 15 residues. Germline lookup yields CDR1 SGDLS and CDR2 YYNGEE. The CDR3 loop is CASSAEDSPLYTQYF. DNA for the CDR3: TGTGCCAGCAGCGCCGAGGACTCCCCTCTCTATACGCAGTATTTT.

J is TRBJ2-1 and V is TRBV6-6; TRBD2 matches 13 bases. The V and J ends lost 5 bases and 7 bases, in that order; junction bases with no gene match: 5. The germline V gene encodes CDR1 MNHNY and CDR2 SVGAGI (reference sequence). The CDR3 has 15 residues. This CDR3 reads CASSNRLAGGNEQFF. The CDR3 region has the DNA TGTGCCAGCAGTAACCGACTAGCGGGGGGTAATGAGCAGTTCTTC.

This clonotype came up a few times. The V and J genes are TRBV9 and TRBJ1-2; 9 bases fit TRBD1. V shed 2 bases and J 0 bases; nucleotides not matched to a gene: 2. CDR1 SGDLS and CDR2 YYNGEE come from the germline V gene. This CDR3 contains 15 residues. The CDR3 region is CASSVGQGPNYGYTF. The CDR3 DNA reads TGTGCCAGCAGCGTGGGACAGGGACCTAACTATGGCTACACCTTC.

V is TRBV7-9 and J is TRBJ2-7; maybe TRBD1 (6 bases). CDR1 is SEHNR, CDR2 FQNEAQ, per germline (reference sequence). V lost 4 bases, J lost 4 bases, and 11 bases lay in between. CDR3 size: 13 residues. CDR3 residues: CASSSGQQYEQYV. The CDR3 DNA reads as TGTGCCAGCAGCTCCGGACAGCAGTACGAGCAGTACGTC.

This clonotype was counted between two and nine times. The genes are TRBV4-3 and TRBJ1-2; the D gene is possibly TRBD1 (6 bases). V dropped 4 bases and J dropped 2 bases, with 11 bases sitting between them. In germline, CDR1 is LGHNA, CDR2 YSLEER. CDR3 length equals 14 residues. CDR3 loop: CASSREQGNYGYTF. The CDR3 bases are TGCGCCAGCAGCCGAGAACAGGGAAACTATGGCTACACCTTC.

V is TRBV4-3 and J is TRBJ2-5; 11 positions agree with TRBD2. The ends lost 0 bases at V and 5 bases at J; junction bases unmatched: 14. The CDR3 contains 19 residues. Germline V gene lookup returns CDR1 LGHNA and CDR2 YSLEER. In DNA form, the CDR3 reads TGCGCCAGCAGCCAAGATTTGGCTAGCGGGGGGACGGAGGGCGAGACCCAGTACTTC. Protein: CASSQDLASGGTEGETQYF.

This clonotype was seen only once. Here the CDR3 reads CASSYSPTLNTGELFF. CDR3 DNA sequence: TGTGCCAGCAGTTACTCTCCGACACTGAACACCGGGGAGCTGTTTTTT. The rearrangement uses TRBV6-6 and TRBJ2-2; D is unclear. V was cut by 0 bases and J by 1 base, with 9 bases left in between. The CDR3 contains 16 residues. Germline V gene lookup returns CDR1 MNHNY and CDR2 SVGAGI (reference sequence).

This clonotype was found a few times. CDR3 coding DNA: TGTGCCAGCAGTTCCCAGACAGGGGGGACCTACGAGCAGTACTTC. Protein: CASSSQTGGTYEQYF. The rearrangement uses TRBV27 and TRBJ2-7; 9 nucleotides align to TRBD1. From germline, CDR1 is MNHEY and CDR2 SMNVEV (reference sequence). This CDR3 has 15 amino acids. V lost 4 bases, J lost 2 bases, and 6 bases stayed unmatched.

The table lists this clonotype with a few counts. This CDR3 reads CASSNRMNTEAFF. CDR3 sequence (DNA): TGTGCCAGCAGCAATCGAATGAACACTGAAGCTTTCTTT. The chain recombines TRBV7-9 with TRBJ1-1; D is unclear. Deletions cut 5 bases from V and 0 bases from J, with 7 bases between. The CDR3 has 13 residues. From germline, CDR1 is SEHNR and CDR2 FQNEAQ (reference sequence).

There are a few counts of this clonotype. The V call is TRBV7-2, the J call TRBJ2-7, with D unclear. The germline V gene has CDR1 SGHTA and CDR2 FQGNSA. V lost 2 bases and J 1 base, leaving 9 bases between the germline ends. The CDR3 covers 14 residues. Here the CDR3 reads CASSLYFTSYEQYF. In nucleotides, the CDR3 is TGTGCCAGCAGCTTATACTTCACGTCCTACGAGCAGTACTTC. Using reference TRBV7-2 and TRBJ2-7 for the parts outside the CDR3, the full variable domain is GAGVSQSPSNKVTEKGKDVELRCDPISGHTALYWYRQSLGQGLEFLIYFQGNSAPDKSGLPSDRFSAERTGGSVSTLTIQRTQQEDSAVYLCASSLYFTSYEQYFGPGTRLTVT.

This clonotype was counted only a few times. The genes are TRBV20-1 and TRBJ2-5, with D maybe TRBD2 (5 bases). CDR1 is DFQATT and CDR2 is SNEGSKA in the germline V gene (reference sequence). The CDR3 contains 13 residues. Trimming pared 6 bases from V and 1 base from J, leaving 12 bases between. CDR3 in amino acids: CSAQDFGQETQYF. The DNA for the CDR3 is TGCAGTGCCCAGGACTTTGGCCAAGAGACCCAGTACTTC.

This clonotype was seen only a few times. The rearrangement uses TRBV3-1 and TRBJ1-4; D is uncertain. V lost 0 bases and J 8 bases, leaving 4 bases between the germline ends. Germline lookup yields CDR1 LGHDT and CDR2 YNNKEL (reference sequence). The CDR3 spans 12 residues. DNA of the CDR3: TGTGCCAGCAGCCAAGAGGGGGAAAAACTGTTTTTT. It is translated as CASSQEGEKLFF.

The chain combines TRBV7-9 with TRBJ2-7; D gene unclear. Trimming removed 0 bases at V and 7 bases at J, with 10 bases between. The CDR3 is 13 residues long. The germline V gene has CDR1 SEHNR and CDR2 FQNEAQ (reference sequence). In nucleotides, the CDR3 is TGTGCCAGCAGCTTAGCAGGGAATAATGAGCAGTACTTC. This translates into CASSLAGNNEQYF.

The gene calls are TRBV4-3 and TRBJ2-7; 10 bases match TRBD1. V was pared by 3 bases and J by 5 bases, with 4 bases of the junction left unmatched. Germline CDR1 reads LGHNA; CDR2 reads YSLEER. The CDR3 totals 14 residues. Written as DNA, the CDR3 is TGCGCCAGCAGCCATGGGACAGGGGCAGACGAGCAGTACTTC. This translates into CASSHGTGADEQYF.

CDR3 nucleotide sequence: TGTGCCAGCAGTTCAAAACAGATCGGGTCCGCTTTCTTT. Its translation: CASSSKQIGSAFF. The chain employs TRBV27 and TRBJ1-1; D is unclear. The germline gives CDR1 MNHEY, CDR2 SMNVEV (reference sequence). The CDR3 contains 13 residues. With 4 bases removed from V and 11 bases from J, the gap between germline ends came to 17 bases.

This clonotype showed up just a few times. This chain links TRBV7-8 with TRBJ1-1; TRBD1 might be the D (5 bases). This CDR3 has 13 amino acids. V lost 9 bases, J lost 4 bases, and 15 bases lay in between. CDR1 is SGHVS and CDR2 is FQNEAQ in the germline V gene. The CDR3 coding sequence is TGTGCCAGTAGTGGGCAGGGCGGCACTGAAGCTTTCTTT. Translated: CASSGQGGTEAFF.

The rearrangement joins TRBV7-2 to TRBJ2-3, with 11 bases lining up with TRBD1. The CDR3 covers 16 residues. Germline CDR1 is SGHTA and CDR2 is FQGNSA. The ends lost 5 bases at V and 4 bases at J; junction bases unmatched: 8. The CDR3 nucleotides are TGTGCCAGCAGCAGCTGGACAGGGGGCATATCAGATACGCAGTATTTT. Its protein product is CASSSWTGGISDTQYF.